This TCR beta chain comes out of a study of T cell repertoires in ileal Crohn's disease. Whole-study context: About half of patients got postoperative therapy: 11 thiopurines, around 20 anti-TNF. Broader study findings: All patients with clonality above 26.8% had endoscopic recurrence. Clonal expansions were more frequent in active smokers than non-smokers at surgery. Compared with CD4 T cells, sorted CD8 cells carried more expanded clones.

Worth noting for this clone: Its antigen is currently unknown.

The CDR3 contains 16 residues. The V segment lost 5 bases and the J segment 7 bases; nucleotides outside the gene matches: 11. The germline V gene has CDR1 SGHTA and CDR2 FQGNSA. Only in-frame clones appear in the TCRdb table, and some are missing; sequencing was by immunoSEQ multiplex PCR. The table lists thousands of clones, roughly four fifths of them singletons. This chain links TRBV7-2 with TRBJ2-1; 10 bases fit TRBD1. The specimen was ileal tissue. The receptor comes from an adult with Crohn's disease. CDR3: CASSRRRSDRGNEQFF. As DNA, the CDR3 is TGTGCCAGCAGCCGGAGGAGGTCGGACAGGGGGAATGAGCAGTTCTTC.